The sequence of this T cell receptor (beta chain) was determined in a study of vaccination effects on CD4 cells after COVID-19. Study findings and constraints: Whether induced by infection or by vaccine, clones showed marked clonal contraction late after vaccination.

As for this clone: Its antigen is undetermined.

The table came from immunoSEQ multiplex PCR; TCRdb's copy has only in-frame clones and leaves some out. Found here are roughly 45,000 clones, roughly 70% of them singletons; the top ten hold more than 30%. Expansion with viral peptide pools was applied to antigen-specific CD4+ T cells by the ViraFEST assay prior to sequencing. Culture proceeded for 9 to 11 days, and CD4+ T cells were then isolated. Their SARS-CoV-2 infection, verified by PCR, occurred between March and December 2020. The researchers cultured approximately 2 million PBMC per well with about 11 IU/ml IL-2 and roughly 10 ug/ml peptides. Researchers swapped half the medium for IL-2 medium on both days 3 and 7. The sequences come from CD4+ T cells from PBMCs cultured with a peptide pool, collected before COVID-19 vaccination. The TCR originated in a human donor who had a prior SARS-CoV-2 infection.

DNA for the CDR3: TGTGCCACCAGCAGAGATTTTCGGGGGACGGACTCCTACGAGCAGTACTTC. Translation gives CATSRDFRGTDSYEQYF. This chain links TRBV15 with TRBJ2-7; perhaps TRBD2 as D (6 bases). This CDR3 has 17 amino acids. Germline V gene lookup returns CDR1 LNHNV and CDR2 YYDKDF (reference sequence). Deletions cut 0 bases from V and 0 bases from J, with 15 bases between.